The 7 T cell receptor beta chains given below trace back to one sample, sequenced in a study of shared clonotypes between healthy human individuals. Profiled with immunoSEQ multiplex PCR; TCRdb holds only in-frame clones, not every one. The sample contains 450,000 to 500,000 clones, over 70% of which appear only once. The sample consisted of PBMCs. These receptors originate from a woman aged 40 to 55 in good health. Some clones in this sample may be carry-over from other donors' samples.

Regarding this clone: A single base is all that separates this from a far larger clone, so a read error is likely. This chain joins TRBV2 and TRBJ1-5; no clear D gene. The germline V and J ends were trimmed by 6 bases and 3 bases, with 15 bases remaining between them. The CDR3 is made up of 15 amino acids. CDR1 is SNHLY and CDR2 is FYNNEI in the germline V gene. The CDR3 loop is CASSEPEGYNQPQHF. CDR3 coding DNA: TGTGCCAGCAGCGAGCCCGAGGGATACAATCAGCCCCAGCATTTT.

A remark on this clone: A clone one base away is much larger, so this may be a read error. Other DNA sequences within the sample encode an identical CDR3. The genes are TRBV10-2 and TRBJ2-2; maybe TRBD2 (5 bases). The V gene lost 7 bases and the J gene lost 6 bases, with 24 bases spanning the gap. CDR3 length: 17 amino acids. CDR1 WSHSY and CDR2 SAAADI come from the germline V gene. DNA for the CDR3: TGCGCCAGCATTATTGGTGGGTTGAGGGCAACATCCGGGGAGCTGTTTTTT. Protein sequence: CASIIGGLRATSGELFF.

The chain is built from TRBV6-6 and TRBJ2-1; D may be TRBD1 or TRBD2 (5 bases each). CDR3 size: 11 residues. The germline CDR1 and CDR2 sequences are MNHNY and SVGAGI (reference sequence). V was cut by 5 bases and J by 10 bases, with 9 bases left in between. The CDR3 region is CASSRREEQFF. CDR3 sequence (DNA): TGTGCCAGCAGTCGCAGGGAGGAGCAGTTCTTC.

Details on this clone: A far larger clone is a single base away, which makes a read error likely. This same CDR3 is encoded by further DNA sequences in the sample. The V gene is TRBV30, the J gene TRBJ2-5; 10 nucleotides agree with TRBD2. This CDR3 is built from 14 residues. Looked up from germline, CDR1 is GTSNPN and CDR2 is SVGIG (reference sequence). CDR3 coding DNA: TGTGCCTGGAATCTAGCGGGAGCAGAGGAGACACAGTACTTC. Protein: CAWNLAGAEETQYF.

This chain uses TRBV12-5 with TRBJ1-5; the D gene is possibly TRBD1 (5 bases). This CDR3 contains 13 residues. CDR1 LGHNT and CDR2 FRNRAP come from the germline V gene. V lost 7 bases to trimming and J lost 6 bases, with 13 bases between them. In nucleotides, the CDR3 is TGTGCTAGTGACGAGGGGAAGGGTCAGCCCCAGCATTTT. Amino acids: CASDEGKGQPQHF.

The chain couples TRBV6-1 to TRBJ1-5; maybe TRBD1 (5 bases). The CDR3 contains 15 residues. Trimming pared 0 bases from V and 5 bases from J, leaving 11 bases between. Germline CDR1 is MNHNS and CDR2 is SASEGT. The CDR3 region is CASSEAAGPDQPQHF. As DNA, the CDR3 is TGTGCCAGCAGTGAAGCGGCAGGGCCTGATCAGCCCCAGCATTTT.

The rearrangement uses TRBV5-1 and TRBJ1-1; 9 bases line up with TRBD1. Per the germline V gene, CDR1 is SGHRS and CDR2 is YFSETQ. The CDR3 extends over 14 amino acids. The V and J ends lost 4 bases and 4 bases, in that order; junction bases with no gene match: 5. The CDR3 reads CASSTGTGFTEAFF. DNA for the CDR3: TGCGCCAGCAGCACTGGGACAGGGTTCACTGAAGCTTTCTTT. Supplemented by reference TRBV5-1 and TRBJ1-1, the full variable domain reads KAGVTQTPRYLIKTRGQQVTLSCSPISGHRSVSWYQQTPGQGLQFLFEYFSETQRNKGNFPGRFSGRQFSNSRSEMNVSTLELGDSALYLCASSTGTGFTEAFFGQGTRLTVV.